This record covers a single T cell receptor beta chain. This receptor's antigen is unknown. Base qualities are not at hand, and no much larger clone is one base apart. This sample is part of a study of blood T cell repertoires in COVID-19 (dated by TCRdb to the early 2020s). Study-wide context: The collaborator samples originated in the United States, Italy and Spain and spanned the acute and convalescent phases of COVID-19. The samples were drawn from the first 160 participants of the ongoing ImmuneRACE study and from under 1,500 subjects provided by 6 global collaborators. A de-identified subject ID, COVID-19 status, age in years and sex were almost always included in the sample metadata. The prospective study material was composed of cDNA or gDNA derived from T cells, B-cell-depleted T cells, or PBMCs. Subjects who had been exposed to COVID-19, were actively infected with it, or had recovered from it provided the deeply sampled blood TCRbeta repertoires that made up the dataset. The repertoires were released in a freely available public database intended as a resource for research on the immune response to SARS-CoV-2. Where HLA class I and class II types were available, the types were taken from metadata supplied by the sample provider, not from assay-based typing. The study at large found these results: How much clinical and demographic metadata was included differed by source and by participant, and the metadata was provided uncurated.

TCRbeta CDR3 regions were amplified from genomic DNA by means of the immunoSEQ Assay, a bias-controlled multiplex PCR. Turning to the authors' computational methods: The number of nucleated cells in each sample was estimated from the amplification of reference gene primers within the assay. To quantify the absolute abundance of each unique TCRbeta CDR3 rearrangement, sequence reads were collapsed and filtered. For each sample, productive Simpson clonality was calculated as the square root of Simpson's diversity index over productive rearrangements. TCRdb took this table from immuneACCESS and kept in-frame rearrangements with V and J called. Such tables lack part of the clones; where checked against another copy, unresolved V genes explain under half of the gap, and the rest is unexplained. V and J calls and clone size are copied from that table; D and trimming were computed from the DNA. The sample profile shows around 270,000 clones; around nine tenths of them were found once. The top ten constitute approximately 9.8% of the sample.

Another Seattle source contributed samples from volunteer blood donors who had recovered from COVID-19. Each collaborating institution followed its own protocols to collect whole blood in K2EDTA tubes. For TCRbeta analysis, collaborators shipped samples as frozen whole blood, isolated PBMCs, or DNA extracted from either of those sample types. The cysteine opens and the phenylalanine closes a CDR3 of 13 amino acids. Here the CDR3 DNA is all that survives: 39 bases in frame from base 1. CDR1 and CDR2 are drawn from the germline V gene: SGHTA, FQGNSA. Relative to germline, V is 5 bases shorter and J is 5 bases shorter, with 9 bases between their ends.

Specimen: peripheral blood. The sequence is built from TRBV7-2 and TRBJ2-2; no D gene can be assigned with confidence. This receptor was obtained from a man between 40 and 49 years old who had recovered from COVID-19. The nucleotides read TGTGCCAGCAGCCGATCCGAGACCGGGGAGCTGTTTTTT. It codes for CASSRSETGELFF.